These T cell receptor beta chains were read from a single sample in a study of CD8+ T cells in alopecia areata. Some clones are missing from TCRdb's copy, which holds only in-frame ones; the method was immunoSEQ multiplex PCR. Of about 250,000 clones in the sample, 60% were seen once. This specimen consisted of CD4+ T cells sorted from blood, obtained at week 52, from a patient treated with tofacitinib. The receptor set was obtained from a human donor with alopecia areata. Each CDR3 is given with its conserved first and last residue. The order of the fields is V gene, J gene, clone size, D gene, CDR3 DNA, CDR3 protein. The D gene is left open where the match is weak. Rows give clone size only sometimes, using once, few, many, or a class for an expanded clone.

v_gene: TRBV20-1
j_gene: TRBJ2-7
abundance: NA
d_gene: NA
CDR3nt: TGCAGTGCTAGGTGGGTTTACGAGCAGTACTTC
CDR3aa: CSARWVYEQYF

v_gene: TRBV7-8
j_gene: TRBJ2-3
abundance: few
d_gene: NA
CDR3nt: TGTGCCAGCAGCTTAGCGCCGGCAGATACGCAGTATTTT
CDR3aa: CASSLAPADTQYF

v_gene: TRBV25-1
j_gene: TRBJ2-3
abundance: NA
d_gene: TRBD2
CDR3nt: TGTGCCAGCAGTGAACCCGGGGGACTATCCTTTGATACGCAGTATTTT
CDR3aa: CASSEPGGLSFDTQYF

v_gene: TRBV7-2
j_gene: TRBJ2-3
abundance: NA
d_gene: NA
CDR3nt: TGTGCCAGCAGCGACCGAGGGCGATCAGATACGCAGTATTTT
CDR3aa: CASSDRGRSDTQYF

v_gene: TRBV2
j_gene: TRBJ1-6
abundance: NA
d_gene: NA
CDR3nt: TGTGCCAGCAGTGATGGCAGCGGTAATTCACCCCTCCACTTT
CDR3aa: CASSDGSGNSPLHF

v_gene: TRBV25-1
j_gene: TRBJ2-7
abundance: NA
d_gene: NA
CDR3nt: TGTGCCAGCAGTGATCGAGTCAGCTCCTACGAGCAGTACTTC
CDR3aa: CASSDRVSSYEQYF

v_gene: TRBV19
j_gene: TRBJ1-6
abundance: few
d_gene: NA
CDR3nt: TGTGCCAGTAGTGAATCTGGAAGGAGCTCCTATAATTCACCCCTCCACTTT
CDR3aa: CASSESGRSSYNSPLHF

v_gene: TRBV14
j_gene: TRBJ2-3
abundance: few
d_gene: TRBD1
CDR3nt: TGTGCCAGCAGCCAAGTTTGGACAGGTCAATCCACAGATACGCAGTATTTT
CDR3aa: CASSQVWTGQSTDTQYF

v_gene: TRBV7-2
j_gene: TRBJ1-2
abundance: NA
d_gene: TRBD1
CDR3nt: TGTGCCAGCAGCCGTGACAGGGCGGGAGGCTACACCTTC
CDR3aa: CASSRDRAGGYTF

v_gene: TRBV7-2
j_gene: TRBJ2-7
abundance: NA
d_gene: NA
CDR3nt: TGTGCCAGCAGCTCGACAGAATACGAGCAGTACTTC
CDR3aa: CASSSTEYEQYF

v_gene: TRBV29-1
j_gene: TRBJ2-3
abundance: NA
d_gene: TRBD1
CDR3nt: TGCAGCGTTGAACCCGGGACAGCTTCCACAGATACGCAGTATTTT
CDR3aa: CSVEPGTASTDTQYF

v_gene: TRBV11-2
j_gene: TRBJ1-6
abundance: NA
d_gene: NA
CDR3nt: TGTGCCAGCAGCCGACCTATTTTCGATTCACCCCTCCACTTT
CDR3aa: CASSRPIFDSPLHF

v_gene: TRBV29-1
j_gene: TRBJ2-3
abundance: NA
d_gene: TRBD1
CDR3nt: TGCAGCGTCCAGGGGGCTGCAAACACAGATACGCAGTATTTT
CDR3aa: CSVQGAANTDTQYF

v_gene: TRBV29-1
j_gene: TRBJ2-7
abundance: NA
d_gene: TRBD1
CDR3nt: TGCAGCGTTAAGGGACAGGGTTACGGCGAGCAGTACTTC
CDR3aa: CSVKGQGYGEQYF

v_gene: TRBV30
j_gene: TRBJ1-2
abundance: NA
d_gene: TRBD1
CDR3nt: TGTGCCTGGAGCCCTCACAGGGGGTCGGTATATGGCTACACCTTC
CDR3aa: CAWSPHRGSVYGYTF

v_gene: TRBV7-2
j_gene: TRBJ1-2
abundance: NA
d_gene: NA
CDR3nt: TGTGCCAGCAGCTTAGCGCAAGGCCTCTATGGCTACACCTTC
CDR3aa: CASSLAQGLYGYTF

v_gene: TRBV25-1
j_gene: TRBJ2-6
abundance: NA
d_gene: TRBD1
CDR3nt: TGTGCCAGCAAGGGACAGGGGATCTCTGGGGCCAACGTCCTGACTTTC
CDR3aa: CASKGQGISGANVLTF

v_gene: TRBV29-1
j_gene: TRBJ1-2
abundance: NA
d_gene: NA
CDR3nt: TGCAGCGTTGAAGGCAGGGGCTCAATCTATGGCTACACCTTC
CDR3aa: CSVEGRGSIYGYTF

v_gene: TRBV5-1
j_gene: TRBJ1-6
abundance: NA
d_gene: NA
CDR3nt: TGCGCCAGCAGCTCCACTCAAGCTAATTCACCCCTCCACTTT
CDR3aa: CASSSTQANSPLHF

v_gene: TRBV11-2
j_gene: TRBJ2-1
abundance: NA
d_gene: NA
CDR3nt: TGTGCCAGCAGCTTTCTGGACTTAACCGTAGACAATGAGCAGTTCTTC
CDR3aa: CASSFLDLTVDNEQFF

v_gene: TRBV25-1
j_gene: TRBJ2-2
abundance: NA
d_gene: NA
CDR3nt: TGTGCCAGCAAGGAGGCTGTCCCCGGGGAGCTGTTTTTT
CDR3aa: CASKEAVPGELFF

v_gene: TRBV7-9
j_gene: TRBJ1-1
abundance: NA
d_gene: NA
CDR3nt: TGTGCCAGCAGCCCCGGGCAGGGTGGGACTGAAGCTTTCTTT
CDR3aa: CASSPGQGGTEAFF

v_gene: TRBV4-3
j_gene: TRBJ2-7
abundance: few
d_gene: TRBD1
CDR3nt: TGCGCCAGCAGCCAAGAAAGGGGGCTCACCTACGAGCAGTACTTC
CDR3aa: CASSQERGLTYEQYF

v_gene: TRBV6-6
j_gene: TRBJ2-1
abundance: once
d_gene: TRBD1
CDR3nt: TGTGCCAGCAGTTATAGGGACAGTTGGAATGAGCAGTTCTTC
CDR3aa: CASSYRDSWNEQFF

v_gene: TRBV30
j_gene: TRBJ2-7
abundance: NA
d_gene: NA
CDR3nt: TGTGCCTGGAGTGTATCGGCATCATACGAGCAGTACTTC
CDR3aa: CAWSVSASYEQYF

v_gene: TRBV7-9
j_gene: TRBJ2-1
abundance: once
d_gene: TRBD2
CDR3nt: TGTGCCAGCAGCGCCCGGGGGGGTTCAGGTGAGCAGTTCTTC
CDR3aa: CASSARGGSGEQFF

v_gene: TRBV6-6
j_gene: TRBJ2-3
abundance: NA
d_gene: TRBD1
CDR3nt: TGTGCCAGCAGTTCCACAGGGGAGACAGATACGCAGTATTTT
CDR3aa: CASSSTGETDTQYF

v_gene: TRBV9
j_gene: TRBJ2-7
abundance: NA
d_gene: NA
CDR3nt: TGTGCCAGCAGCGTAGCGGCAAGCGGGCACGAGCAGTACTTC
CDR3aa: CASSVAASGHEQYF

v_gene: TRBV29-1
j_gene: TRBJ2-3
abundance: NA
d_gene: NA
CDR3nt: TGCAGCGTTGAAGACGGGCGAGATACGCAGTATTTT
CDR3aa: CSVEDGRDTQYF

v_gene: TRBV5-6
j_gene: TRBJ2-2
abundance: NA
d_gene: NA
CDR3nt: TGTGCCAGCAGCTTTGGCGGGGAGCTGTTTTTT
CDR3aa: CASSFGGELFF

v_gene: TRBV9
j_gene: TRBJ1-4
abundance: NA
d_gene: NA
CDR3nt: TGTGCCAGCAGCGTAAGTCAGGGTAATGAAAAACTGTTTTTT
CDR3aa: CASSVSQGNEKLFF